Detailed here is one T cell receptor beta chain. The sample belongs to a study of cytomegalovirus exposure and HLA in healthy donors. Primers included in the PCR were 60 Vbeta and 13 Jbeta primers. Sequencing used immunoSEQ multiplex PCR; TCRdb keeps in-frame clones, though not all of them. The sample contains around 90,000 clones, approximately 60% of which appear only once. Sequencing was done on a sample of PBMCs. The receptor was derived from a woman in her forties or fifties in good health and CMV-seropositive.

CDR3 sequence: CASSPFLAGNYGYTF. CDR3 nucleotides: TGTGCCAGCAGTCCGTTCTTGGCGGGAAACTATGGCTACACCTTC. The chain links TRBV28 to TRBJ1-2; D uncertain. CDR1 MDHEN and CDR2 SYDVKM come from the germline V gene. The CDR3 has 15 residues. Trimming took off 5 bases at V and 2 bases at J, with 15 bases between the two ends.